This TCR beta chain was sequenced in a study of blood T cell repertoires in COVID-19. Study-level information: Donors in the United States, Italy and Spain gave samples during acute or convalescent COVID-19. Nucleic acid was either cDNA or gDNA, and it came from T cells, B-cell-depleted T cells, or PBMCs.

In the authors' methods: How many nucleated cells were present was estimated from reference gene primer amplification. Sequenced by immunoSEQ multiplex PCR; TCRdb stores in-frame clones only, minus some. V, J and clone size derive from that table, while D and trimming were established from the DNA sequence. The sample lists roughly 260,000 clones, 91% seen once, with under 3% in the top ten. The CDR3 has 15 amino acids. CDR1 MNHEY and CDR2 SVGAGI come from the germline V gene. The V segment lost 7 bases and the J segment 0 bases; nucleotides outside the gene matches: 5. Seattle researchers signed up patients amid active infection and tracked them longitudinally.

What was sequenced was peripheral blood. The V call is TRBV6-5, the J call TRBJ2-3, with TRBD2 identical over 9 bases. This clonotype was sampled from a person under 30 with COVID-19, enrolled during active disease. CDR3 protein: CASKMLAGSTDTQYF. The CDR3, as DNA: TGTGCCAGCAAAATGCTAGCGGGGAGCACAGATACGCAGTATTTT.